Listed here are 3 T cell receptor beta chains from one sample, sequenced in a study of blood T cell repertoires in COVID-19. Measured with immunoSEQ multiplex PCR; TCRdb has only the in-frame clones, and not every one. Of 180,000 or so clones in the sample, 75% to 80% were seen once. The specimen sequenced was peripheral blood. The receptors originated from a woman aged 50 to 65 with active or convalescent COVID-19.

For this clone: Because it lacks the conserved phenylalanine or tryptophan at the end, this CDR3 is likely a read error. No DNA is shown, since the ends of the CDR3 on it are uncertain; the CDR3 is the one TCRdb lists. The CDR3 region is CASSVPSGR. The gene calls are TRBV9 and TRBJ1-6. The CDR3 contains 9 residues when both ends are counted. CDR1 SGDLS and CDR2 YYNGEE come from the germline V gene.

This clone came up a few times. The chain employs TRBV4-3 and TRBJ1-4, with D perhaps TRBD1 (5 bases). The CDR3 runs to 15 residues. The V and J ends lost 4 bases and 0 bases respectively, with 9 bases between them. The germline gives CDR1 LGHNA, CDR2 YSLEER. The DNA of the CDR3 is TGCGCCAGCAGCCGGAGGGGAGCAACTAATGAAAAACTGTTTTTT. It specifies CASSRRGATNEKLFF.

The chain combines TRBV6-5 with TRBJ1-5; weak D call: TRBD1 (5 bases). The CDR3 covers 14 residues. Trimming shortened V by 5 bases and J by 7 bases, and 15 bases separated the two germline ends. Germline loops: CDR1 MNHEY, CDR2 SVGAGI. The CDR3 coding sequence is TGTGCCAGCAGTCGCGGGACCTCGGGACAGCCCCAGCATTTT. This gives the protein CASSRGTSGQPQHF.